This T cell receptor beta chain comes out of a study of post-analysis software for immune sequencing data. Study-level findings and limits: A few TRBV segments occurring more often in patients than controls included TRBV5-6, TRBV5-1 and TRBV20-1.

Unique-molecular-identifier-tagged TCR beta cDNA libraries were used. TCRdb processed the PCR reads anew with MiXCR; each CDR3 protein has one entry. This table has more than 500,000 distinct CDR3 sequences, approximately 31% appearing once. This clonotype occurred a few times. Its antigen is not identified. The CDR3 extends over 13 amino acids. Trimming pared 4 bases from V and 0 bases from J, leaving 7 bases between. Germline V gene sequence: CDR1 SGHRS, CDR2 YFSETQ. The source is a girl aged 2 to 17 with multiple sclerosis. Sequences were obtained from blood. V usage is TRBV5-1 and J usage is TRBJ2-5; D unresolved. DNA of the CDR3: TGCGCCAGCAGCATCCGGGACCAAGAGACCCAGTACTTC. Protein sequence: CASSIRDQETQYF.